This TCR beta chain was recorded in a study of CD8+ T cells in alopecia areata (dated by TCRdb to the late 2010s). With regard to the full study: High-throughput TCRbeta sequencing was used to examine T cell clonal expansion in alopecia areata in both the C3H/HeJ mouse model and human patients. TCRbeta CDR3 regions were amplified by immunoSEQ multiplex PCR using 35 Vbeta forward and 13 Jbeta reverse primers. Scalp clonality was compared across normal scalp (n=4), patchy alopecia areata scalp (n=8), and alopecia totalis/universalis scalp (n=8). RNA came from the PAXgene miRNA kit for fixed scalp, the miRNeasy kit for PBMCs, and the RNeasy kit for mouse skin. Human TCRbeta sequencing covered scalp tissue and sorted CD4+ and CD8+ peripheral blood T cells from patchy and totalis/universalis alopecia areata patients and healthy controls. The full study reports these points: Unlike mouse skin, where gammadelta T cells dominate, normal human skin contains resident alphabeta T cells that get sequenced too, which complicates analysis of the scalp TCR repertoire. Lesional scalp, especially in alopecia totalis/universalis, showed higher clonality and more expanded CD8+ clones than normal scalp, suggesting antigenic drive. Shared TCR sequences between patients were less evident than in mice, which may be partly attributable to HLA diversity in the patient population.

This clone has only a few counts. Its recognized antigen is unknown. No clone much larger than this one lies a single base away; base qualities are absent. The germline V and J ends show losses of 3 bases and 8 bases respectively, and no gene match explains 4 bases of the junction. Including the terminal cysteine and phenylalanine, the CDR3 comprises 12 residues. CDR3 DNA only is kept here, 36 bases in frame from base 1. As encoded in the germline V gene (reference sequence), CDR1 is SGHNT while CDR2 is YYREEE. PBMCs were separated by density centrifugation and stained for CD3, CD4 and CD8, after which CD4+ and CD8+ T cells were sorted on a FACSAria. Scalp biopsies and blood samples were obtained from unaffected controls. The library came from the immunoSEQ multiplex PCR assay. To provide template for TCR sequencing, every sample had RNA extracted and reverse transcribed into cDNA. SuperScript III was used for first-strand cDNA synthesis, primed with a 2:1 mix of oligo-dT and random hexamers. A synthetic immune receptor repertoire was used to measure amplification bias, and any remaining bias was corrected computationally. Processing in the source paper ran as follows. Raw reads were preprocessed for error removal, and CDR3 was defined according to IMGT conventions as running from the conserved cysteine to phenylalanine. Clonality was calculated as 1 minus Shannon entropy normalized by log2 of the number of productive unique TCRs. Scalp TCRbeta sequences were cross-referenced with sorted blood CD4 and CD8 repertoires so that the CD4 or CD8 identity of scalp clones could be inferred. TCRdb limited this immuneACCESS table to in-frame rearrangements with V and J called. A share of clones is missing; checked studies link under half to unresolved V genes, and the rest is unexplained. That table furnishes V, J and clone size, whereas the DNA furnished D and trimming. Here the sample has some 180,000 clones; roughly three fifths occur a single time. The ten largest clones represent around 5.1% of the sample.

The chain joins TRBV5-4 to TRBJ1-1; 7 middle bases align to TRBD1. This clonotype was sampled from a human donor in good health. The sequenced sample consisted of CD8+ T cells sorted from blood. The CDR3 protein sequence reads: CASSWGTAEAFF. The DNA reads TGTGCCAGCAGCTGGGGGACAGCGGAAGCTTTCTTT.